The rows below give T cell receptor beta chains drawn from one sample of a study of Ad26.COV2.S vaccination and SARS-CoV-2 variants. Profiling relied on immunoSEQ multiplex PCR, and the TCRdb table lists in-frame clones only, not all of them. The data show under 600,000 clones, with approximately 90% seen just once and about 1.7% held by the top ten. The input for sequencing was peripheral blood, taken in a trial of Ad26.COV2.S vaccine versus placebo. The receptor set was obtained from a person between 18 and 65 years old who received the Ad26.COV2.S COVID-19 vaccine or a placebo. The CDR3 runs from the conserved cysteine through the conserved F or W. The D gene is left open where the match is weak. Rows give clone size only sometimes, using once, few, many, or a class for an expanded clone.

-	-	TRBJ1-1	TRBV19	CASSIGAGPTEAFF	TGTGCCAGTAGTATAGGGGCAGGGCCGACTGAAGCTTTCTTT
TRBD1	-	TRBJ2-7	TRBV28	CASSGPGTGRRYEQYF	TGTGCCAGCAGTGGCCCCGGGACAGGGAGACGGTACGAGCAGTACTTC
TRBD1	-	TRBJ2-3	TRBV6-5	CASRGTGLSTDTQYF	TGTGCCAGCAGGGGGACAGGGCTAAGCACAGATACGCAGTATTTT
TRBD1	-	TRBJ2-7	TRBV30	CAWAGTGMKQYF	TGTGCCTGGGCCGGGACAGGGATGAAGCAGTACTTC
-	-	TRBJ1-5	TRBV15	CATSRGANQPQHF	TGTGCCACCAGCAGGGGAGCCAATCAGCCCCAGCATTTT
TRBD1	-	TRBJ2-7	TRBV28	CASSPAPDRVYEQYF	TGTGCCAGCAGTCCCGCCCCCGACAGGGTCTACGAGCAGTACTTC
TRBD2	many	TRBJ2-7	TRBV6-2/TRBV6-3	CASSYSGTSGDYEQYF	TGTGCCAGCAGTTACTCGGGGACTAGCGGGGACTACGAGCAGTACTTC
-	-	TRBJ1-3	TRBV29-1	CSVRTLTSDSTNTIYF	TGCAGCGTCCGGACCTTAACTTCCGACAGCACAAACACCATATATTTT
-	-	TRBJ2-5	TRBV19	CASSIGVQETQYF	TGTGCCAGTAGTATAGGGGTCCAAGAGACCCAGTACTTC
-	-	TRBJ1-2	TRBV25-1	CASSESTLRGARSYTF	TGTGCCAGCAGTGAATCAACGCTACGGGGGGCGCGAAGCTACACCTTC
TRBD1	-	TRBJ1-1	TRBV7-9	CASSYDPWAGGTEAFF	TGTGCCAGCAGCTACGACCCCTGGGCAGGGGGCACTGAAGCTTTCTTT
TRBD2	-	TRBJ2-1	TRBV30	CAWSITSGVHNEQFF	TGTGCCTGGAGTATCACTAGCGGGGTACACAATGAGCAGTTCTTC
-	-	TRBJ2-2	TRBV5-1	CASGKDNTGELFF	TGCGCCAGCGGAAAGGATAACACCGGGGAGCTGTTTTTT
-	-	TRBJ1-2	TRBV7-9	CASSLGGDGYTF	TGTGCCAGCAGCTTAGGGGGAGATGGCTACACCTTC
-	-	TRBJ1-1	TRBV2	CASSEGRRNTEAFF	TGTGCCAGCAGTGAAGGAAGGCGGAACACTGAAGCTTTCTTT
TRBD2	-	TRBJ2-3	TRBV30	CAWSVTTGTSGTVTSPSTDTQYF	TGTGCCTGGAGTGTAACCACCGGGACTAGCGGGACGGTGACCTCCCCTAGCACAGATACGCAGTATTTT
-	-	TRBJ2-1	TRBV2	CASGVTRGNEQFF	TGTGCCAGCGGGGTGACCCGGGGGAATGAGCAGTTCTTC
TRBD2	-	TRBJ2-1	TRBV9	CASSVSGGLNNEQFF	TGTGCCAGCAGCGTAAGCGGGGGGCTGAACAATGAGCAGTTCTTC
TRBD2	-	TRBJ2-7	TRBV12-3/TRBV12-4	CASSFSGGYEQYF	TGTGCCAGCAGTTTTAGCGGGGGCTACGAGCAGTACTTC
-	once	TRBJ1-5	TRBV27	CASSFGRNQPQHF	TGTGCCAGCAGTTTCGGGAGAAATCAGCCCCAGCATTTT
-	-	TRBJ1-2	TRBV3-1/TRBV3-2	CASSRSTNRVGYTF	TGTGCCAGCAGCCGATCGACGAATCGGGTTGGCTACACCTTC
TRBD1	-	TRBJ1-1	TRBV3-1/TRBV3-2	CASSQDPGQGARRNTEAFF	TGTGCCAGCAGCCAAGACCCGGGACAGGGGGCGCGTAGGAACACTGAAGCTTTCTTT
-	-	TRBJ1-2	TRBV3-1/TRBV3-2	CASSHPPNYGYTF	TGTGCCAGCAGCCACCCCCCTAACTATGGCTACACCTTC
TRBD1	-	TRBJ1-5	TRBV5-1	CASSLGDRQPQHF	TGCGCCAGCAGCTTAGGGGACAGGCAGCCCCAGCATTTT
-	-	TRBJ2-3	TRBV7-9	CASSSPRPQGRTDTQYF	TGTGCCAGCAGCTCACCCCGACCCCAGGGGCGCACAGATACGCAGTATTTT
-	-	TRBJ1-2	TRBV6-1	CASSDGGYGYTF	TGTGCCAGCAGTGATGGGGGCTATGGCTACACCTTC
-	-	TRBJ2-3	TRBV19	CASGTFHTQYF	TGTGCCAGTGGGACATTCCATACGCAGTATTTT
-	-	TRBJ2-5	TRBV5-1	CASSLEASLQTQYF	TGCGCCAGCAGCTTGGAGGCTAGCTTGCAGACCCAGTACTTC
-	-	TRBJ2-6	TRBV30	CAWRTSGANVLTF	TGTGCCTGGAGAACCTCTGGGGCCAACGTCCTGACTTTC
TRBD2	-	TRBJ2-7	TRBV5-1	CASSTSGRYEQYF	TGCGCCAGCAGCACCAGCGGGAGGTACGAGCAGTACTTC
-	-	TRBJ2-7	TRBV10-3	CAISELGTEQYF	TGTGCCATCAGTGAGTTAGGTACCGAGCAGTACTTC
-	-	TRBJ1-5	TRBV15	CATSPRRGSNQPQHF	TGTGCCACCAGCCCCAGGCGGGGTAGCAATCAGCCCCAGCATTTT
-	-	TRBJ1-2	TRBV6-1	CASSGRLTGRFFGYTF	TGTGCCAGCAGTGGCCGATTGACAGGTCGTTTTTTTGGCTACACCTTC
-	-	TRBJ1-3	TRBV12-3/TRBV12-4	CASGVRGADTIYF	TGTGCCAGCGGGGTACGGGGAGCGGACACCATATATTTT
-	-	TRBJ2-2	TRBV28	CASSTPGELFF	TGTGCCAGCAGTACTCCCGGGGAGCTGTTTTTT
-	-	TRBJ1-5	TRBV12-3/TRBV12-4	CASSPGHQPQHF	TGTGCCAGCAGTCCCGGACATCAGCCCCAGCATTTT
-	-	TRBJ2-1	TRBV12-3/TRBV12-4	CASSFSRNEQFF	TGTGCCAGCAGTTTCTCCCGTAATGAGCAGTTCTTC
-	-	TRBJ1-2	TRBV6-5	CAILGGGDGYTF	TGTGCCATCCTCGGGGGGGGAGATGGCTACACCTTC
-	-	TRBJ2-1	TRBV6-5	CASSSPGTGNEQFF	TGTGCCAGCAGTTCCCCAGGGACCGGGAATGAGCAGTTCTTC
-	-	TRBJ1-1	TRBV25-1	CASSAPRGNTEAFF	TGTGCCAGCAGTGCCCCCAGGGGGAACACTGAAGCTTTCTTT
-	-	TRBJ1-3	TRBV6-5	CASSPFGSSGNTIYF	TGTGCCAGCAGTCCCTTTGGGTCTTCTGGAAACACCATATATTTT
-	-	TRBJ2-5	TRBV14	CASSQQQGFETQYF	TGTGCCAGCAGCCAACAACAGGGTTTCGAGACCCAGTACTTC
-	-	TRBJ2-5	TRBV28	CASSFSPGENQETQYF	TGTGCCAGCAGTTTTAGCCCTGGGGAAAACCAAGAGACCCAGTACTTC
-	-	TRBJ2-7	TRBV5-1	CASSLAWGDYEQYF	TGCGCCAGCAGCTTGGCCTGGGGGGACTACGAGCAGTACTTC
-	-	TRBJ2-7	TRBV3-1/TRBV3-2	CASSQGTKKSRQYF	TGTGCCAGCAGCCAAGGAACCAAGAAGTCGCGGCAGTACTTC